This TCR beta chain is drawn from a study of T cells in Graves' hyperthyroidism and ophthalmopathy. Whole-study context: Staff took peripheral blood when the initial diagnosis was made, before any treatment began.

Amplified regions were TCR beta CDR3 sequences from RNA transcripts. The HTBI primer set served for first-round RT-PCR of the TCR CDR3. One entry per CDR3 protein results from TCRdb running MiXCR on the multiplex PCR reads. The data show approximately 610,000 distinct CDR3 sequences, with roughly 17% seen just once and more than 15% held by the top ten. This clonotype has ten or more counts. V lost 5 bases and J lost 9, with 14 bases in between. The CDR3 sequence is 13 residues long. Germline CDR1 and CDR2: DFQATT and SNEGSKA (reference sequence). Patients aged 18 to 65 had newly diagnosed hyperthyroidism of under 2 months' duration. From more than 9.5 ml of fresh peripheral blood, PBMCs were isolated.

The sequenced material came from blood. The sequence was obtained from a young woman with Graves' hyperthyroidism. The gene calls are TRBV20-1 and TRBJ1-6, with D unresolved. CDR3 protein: CSAPLDDASPLHF. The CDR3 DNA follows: TGCAGTGCTCCGCTAGACGATGCTTCACCCCTCCACTTT.